The rows below give T cell receptor beta chains drawn from one sample of a study of cytomegalovirus exposure and HLA in healthy donors. The assay was immunoSEQ multiplex PCR, and TCRdb's table has in-frame clones only and misses some. The table has roughly 110,000 clones, around 83% seen once. The sample was PBMCs. The source is a young man in good health and CMV-seropositive. Both conserved end residues are trimmed from each CDR3.

cdr3_aa,v_call,j_call
ASSINTGGRF,TRBV19,TRBJ2-1
ASTGQGTQETQY,TRBV6-5,TRBJ2-5
ASSSNPGQRNSGNTIY,TRBV5-4,TRBJ1-3
ASGFLRGTGDYNEQF,TRBV12-5,TRBJ2-1
ASSDGGGATDTQY,TRBV6-4,TRBJ2-3
ASKSEESGSYGYT,TRBV19,TRBJ1-2
AGGPDVDNEQF,TRBV9,TRBJ2-1
ASSPPFGGANDNEQF,TRBV27,TRBJ2-1
ASSLAQGLGKNIQY,TRBV13,TRBJ2-4
ASSLLGDLQETQY,TRBV13,TRBJ2-5
ASSPRSISGNTIY,TRBV9,TRBJ1-3
ASTSRVMGTEAF,TRBV5-1,TRBJ1-1
SCQGQSNTEAF,TRBV29-1,TRBJ1-1
ASIREVPGLSF,TRBV6-1,TRBJ2-1
ASSLTGGGTEAF,TRBV7-3,TRBJ1-1
SALRVYEQY,TRBV20-1,TRBJ2-7
ASSLSSGADTQY,TRBV5-1,TRBJ2-3
ASSLIGLAGDTGELF,TRBV27,TRBJ2-2
ASSVPGGAYGYT,TRBV11-3,TRBJ1-2
SAVRLGLKF,TRBV20-1,TRBJ2-1
ASSFNRDNGYT,TRBV7-2,TRBJ1-2
ASSLRLLAGRWPPGTQY,TRBV7-2,TRBJ2-3
ASSLAGGTNTGELF,TRBV7-8,TRBJ2-2
ASSTSRGPRSGLH,TRBV28,TRBJ1-6
ATSRGTGKGTQY,TRBV15,TRBJ2-3
ASSREGTYGYT,TRBV5-6,TRBJ1-2
ASSLVSGRVNTEAF,TRBV5-5,TRBJ1-1